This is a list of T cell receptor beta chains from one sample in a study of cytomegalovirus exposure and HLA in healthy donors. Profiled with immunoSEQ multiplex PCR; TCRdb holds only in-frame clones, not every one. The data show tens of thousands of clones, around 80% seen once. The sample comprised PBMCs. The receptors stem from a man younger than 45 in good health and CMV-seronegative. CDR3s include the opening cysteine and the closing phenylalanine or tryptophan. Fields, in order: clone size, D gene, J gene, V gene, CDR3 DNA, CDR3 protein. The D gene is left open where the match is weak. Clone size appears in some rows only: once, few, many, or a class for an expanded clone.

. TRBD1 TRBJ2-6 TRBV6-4 TGTGCCAGCAGTGTATCCCCGGGACAGGGCGTTTCTGGGGCCAACGTCCTGACTTTC CASSVSPGQGVSGANVLTF
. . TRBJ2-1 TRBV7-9 TGTGCCAGCAGCTTAGCTCTGGGACTCCACTCCTACAATGAGCAGTTCTTC CASSLALGLHSYNEQFF
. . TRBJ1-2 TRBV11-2 TGTGCCAGCAGCTCCGTCAGGGGACGGCTTGTCTATGGCTACACCTTC CASSSVRGRLVYGYTF
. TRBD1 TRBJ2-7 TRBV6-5 TGTGCCAGCAGGGAGACAGGGTCCTACGAGCAGTACTTC CASRETGSYEQYF
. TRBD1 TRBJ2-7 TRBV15 TGTGCCACCAGCAGGGGGACAGGGGCCTACGAGCAGTACTTC CATSRGTGAYEQYF
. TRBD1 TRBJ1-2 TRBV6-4 TGTGCCAGCAGTGACGGGACAGGGGGCGGAGGCTACACCTTC CASSDGTGGGGYTF
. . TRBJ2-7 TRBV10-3 TGTGCCATCAGTGAGTCGAGCCCAGGCTACGAGCAGTACTTC CAISESSPGYEQYF
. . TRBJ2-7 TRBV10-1 TGCGCCAGCAGTGAGGGATTAATCGGGGGGCTTCACGAGCAGTACTTC CASSEGLIGGLHEQYF
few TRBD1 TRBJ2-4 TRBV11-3 TGTGCCAGCAGCACAAGACAGGGTCTAGCCAAAAACATTCAGTACTTC CASSTRQGLAKNIQYF
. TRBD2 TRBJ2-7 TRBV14 TGTGCCAGCAGCCGCCACCCTCCAGCCGGGGGGGCCGCGGACGAGCAGTACTTC CASSRHPPAGGAADEQYF
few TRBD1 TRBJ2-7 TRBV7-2 TGTGCCAGCAGCTCGTCAGGGGGACCCTACGAGCAGTACTTC CASSSSGGPYEQYF
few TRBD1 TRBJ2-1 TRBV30 TGTGCCTGGACAGACAGGGGGCGCAAGGGAAATGAGCAGTTCTTC CAWTDRGRKGNEQFF
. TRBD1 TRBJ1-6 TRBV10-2 TGCGCCAGCACTCTGACAGGGGAAGATTCACCCCTCCACTTT CASTLTGEDSPLHF
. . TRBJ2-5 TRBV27 TGTGCCAGCAGTCCCCGGCGGAACCAAGAGACCCAGTACTTC CASSPRRNQETQYF
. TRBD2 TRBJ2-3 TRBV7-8 TGTGCCAGCAGCGGACTAGCGGGAGCTATAGATACGCAGTATTTT CASSGLAGAIDTQYF
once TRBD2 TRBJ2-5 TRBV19 TGTGCCAGTAGGAATAGCGGGAGGTACAGCGAGACCCAGTACTTC CASRNSGRYSETQYF
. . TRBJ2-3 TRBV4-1 TGCGCCAGCAGCCAAGTAGTCACGGCGGGAAGCACAGATACGCAGTATTTT CASSQVVTAGSTDTQYF
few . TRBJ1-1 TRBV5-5 TGTGCCAGCATCCGTTCGAGAGGGAACACTGAAGCTTTCTTT CASIRSRGNTEAFF
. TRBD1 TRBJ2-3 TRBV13 TGTGCCAGCAGCACGACAGGGCCTGCGGAAGATACGCAGTATTTT CASSTTGPAEDTQYF
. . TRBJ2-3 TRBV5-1 TGCGCCAGCAGCTTGGGAGCTGCCACAGATACGCAGTATTTT CASSLGAATDTQYF
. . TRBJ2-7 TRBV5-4 TGTGCCAGCAGCTTGGCCCCGGGTACCTCCTACGAGCAGTACTTC CASSLAPGTSYEQYF
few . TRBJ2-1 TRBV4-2 TGTGCCAGCAGCCAAGAGGCACTAACCTACAATGAGCAGTTCTTC CASSQEALTYNEQFF
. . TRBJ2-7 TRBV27 TGTGCCAGCAAGCAGGGCGTCTCCTACGAGCAGTACTTC CASKQGVSYEQYF
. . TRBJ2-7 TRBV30 TGTGCCTGGACCCCTGTACAGGGTACCCACGAGCAGTACTTC CAWTPVQGTHEQYF
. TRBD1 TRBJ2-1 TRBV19 TGTGCCAGTAGTAGGACAGGGGGTCGGGTGGTCAATGAGCAGTTCTTC CASSRTGGRVVNEQFF
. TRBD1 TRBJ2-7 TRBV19 TGTGCCAGTCGTGACTGGGCAGGGGGCCACGAGCAGTACTTC CASRDWAGGHEQYF
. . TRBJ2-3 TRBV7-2 TGTGCCAGCAGCTTAGTTCCGGGAGTTACCACAGATACGCAGTATTTT CASSLVPGVTTDTQYF
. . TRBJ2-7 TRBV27 TGTGCCAGCAGTTATACAGCGTTCACAGGCGAGCAGTACTTC CASSYTAFTGEQYF
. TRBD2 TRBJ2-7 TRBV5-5 TGTGCCAGCAGCTTGGCCAGGATTCTAGCGGGAGAAGGGATTCCCTACGAGCAGTACTTC CASSLARILAGEGIPYEQYF
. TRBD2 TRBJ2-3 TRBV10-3 TGTGCCATCAGGACTAGCGGGAGGGTGGATACGCAGTATTTT CAIRTSGRVDTQYF
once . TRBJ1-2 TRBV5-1 TGCGCCAGCAGCTCTGTGACACCCAACTATGGCTACACCTTC CASSSVTPNYGYTF
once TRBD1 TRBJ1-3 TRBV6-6 TGTGCCAGCAGCCCGACAGGGCTTGGAAACACCATATATTTT CASSPTGLGNTIYF
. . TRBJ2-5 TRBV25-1 TGTGCCAGCAGTGAGCGAGTAGTCGAGACCCAGTACTTC CASSERVVETQYF
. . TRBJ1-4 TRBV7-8 TGTGCCAGCAGCTTAGGGGGGGGGATTAATGAAAAACTGTTTTTT CASSLGGGINEKLFF
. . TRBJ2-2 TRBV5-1 TGCGCCAGCAGCTTGGATGGAGGGCGTCGGACCGGGGAGCTGTTTTTT CASSLDGGRRTGELFF
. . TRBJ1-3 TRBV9 TGTGCCAGCAGCGGACTCAGGGCATACTCTGGAAACACCATATATTTT CASSGLRAYSGNTIYF
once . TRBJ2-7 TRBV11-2 TGTGCCAGCAGCTTAGTTCGGGGGAGAAACGAGCAGTACTTC CASSLVRGRNEQYF
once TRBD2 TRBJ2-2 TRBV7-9 TGTGCCAGCAGGGGGAGACTAGCGGGAGACGCACGTACCGGGGAGCTGTTTTTT CASRGRLAGDARTGELFF
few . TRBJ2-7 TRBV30 TGTGCCTGGAGTGTACTGTACGAGCAGTACTTC CAWSVLYEQYF
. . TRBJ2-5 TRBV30 TGTGCCTGGACGATAGGGGTCGGGCAAGAGACCCAGTACTTC CAWTIGVGQETQYF
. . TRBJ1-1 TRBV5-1 TGCGCCAGCAGCCGACCGGGATTTGAAGCTTTCTTT CASSRPGFEAFF
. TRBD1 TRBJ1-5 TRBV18 TGTGCCAGCTCCCGGGGGACAGGGAGCAATCAGCCCCAGCATTTT CASSRGTGSNQPQHF
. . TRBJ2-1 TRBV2 TGTGCCAGCAGTGCGCTTCTTACAGTTGATGAGCAGTTCTTC CASSALLTVDEQFF
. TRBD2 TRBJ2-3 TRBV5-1 TGCGCCAGCAGCTTGGCCGTCCGGGAGGGGGGCACAGATACGCAGTATTTT CASSLAVREGGTDTQYF
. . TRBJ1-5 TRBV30 TGTGCCTGGAAAAGTCAGGGCAATCAGCCCCAGCATTTT CAWKSQGNQPQHF
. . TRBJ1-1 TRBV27 TGTGCCAGCAGTTTCCCAGGAGGCTTATCTGAAGCTTTCTTT CASSFPGGLSEAFF